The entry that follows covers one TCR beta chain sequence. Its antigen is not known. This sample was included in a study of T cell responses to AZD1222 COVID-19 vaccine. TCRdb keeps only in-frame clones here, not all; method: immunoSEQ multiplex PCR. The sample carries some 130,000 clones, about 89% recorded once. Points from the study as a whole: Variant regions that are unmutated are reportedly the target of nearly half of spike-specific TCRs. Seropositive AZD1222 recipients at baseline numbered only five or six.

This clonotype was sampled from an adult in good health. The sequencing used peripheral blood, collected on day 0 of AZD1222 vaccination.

CDR3 coding DNA: TGTGCCAGCAGGCCGGATTATAATTCACCCCTCCACTTT. Protein product: CASRPDYNSPLHF. The chain uses TRBV3-1 (or the pseudogene TRBV3-2) and TRBJ1-6; D not certain. Trimming cost V 6 bases and J 4 bases, with 7 bases left between them. This CDR3 is 13 amino acids long. Germline V CDR1 and CDR2: LGHDT, YNNKEL (reference sequence).